The clone carrying this T cell receptor (beta chain) was seen once. Its matching antigen is unknown. The source of the sample is a study of beta chain features in type 1 diabetes. For the study at large: Across the samples, 100 million to 130 million sorted cells were examined in total.

This CDR3 region has 17 residues. CDR1 and CDR2 from the germline V gene are LGHNA and YSLEER. V shed 1 base, J shed 5 bases, and the junction held 12 bases outside the gene matches. Donors contributed one heparinised blood draw apiece, averaging approximately 100 mL. CD4+ naive, central memory, regulatory and stem cell-like memory cells were sorted via CD45RO/CCR7/CD25/CD127/CD95/CD27. Study outcomes and limitations: Compared with healthy donors, patients appeared to share more similar naive, central memory and regulatory TCRB repertoires.

Sequenced material consisted of expressed TCRB transcripts (all of the isolated RNA was reverse transcribed). Repertoires were generated with immunoSEQ multiplex PCR, while TCRdb's copy carries only in-frame clones and drops some. This table holds 110,000 or so clones, less than 40% found once. The sequence derives from a woman between 18 and 29 years old in good health. Sample: stem cell memory CD4+ T cells from blood. This sequence joins TRBV4-3 and TRBJ2-5; 8 bases match TRBD1. CDR3 in amino acids: CASSQGIRTGYRETQYF. DNA of the CDR3: TGCGCCAGCAGCCAAGGAATCAGGACAGGGTATCGGGAGACCCAGTACTTC.